The present TCR beta chain was sequenced within a study of human T cells and chemical hapten exposure. The study's findings and limits: There was no change with DPC sensitization in TCRs above 1 in 1000 frequency.

TCRdb used MiXCR to reprocess the RACE reads, holding one entry per CDR3 protein. The sample lists around 330,000 distinct CDR3 sequences; around 5% were seen once. Time point of the sample: pre-sensitization, week 0. Treatment of the sample: therapeutic diphenylcyclopropenone sensitization with weekly scalp DPC. This clonotype was counted a few times. What it recognizes is unknown. This material consisted of whole blood, taken in connection with sensitization to the hapten diphenylcyclopropenone (DPC). This receptor was obtained from a woman younger than 35 with alopecia areata. Some clones in this sample may be carry-over from other donors' samples.

CDR3 region: CASSQETRDREAFF. CDR3 DNA sequence: TGCGCCAGCAGCCAAGAGACCAGGGATAGAGAAGCTTTCTTT. This chain uses TRBV4-3 with TRBJ1-1, with D perhaps TRBD1 (5 bases). Germline V lookup: CDR1 LGHNA, CDR2 YSLEER. The CDR3 length is 14 residues. V was shortened by 0 bases and J by 8 bases, with 13 bases between the two germline ends.